This TCR beta chain is drawn from a study of blood T cells in healthy people across ages. Study-wide findings and caveats: Roughly linear age-related decline in beta diversity appeared, significant by age about 37. There was no known CMV status for donors, so expanded clonotype changes were possibly confounded.

Per the germline V gene, CDR1 is MDHEN and CDR2 is SYDVKM. The V and J ends lost 6 bases and 1 base, in that order; junction bases with no gene match: 8. There are 15 residues in the CDR3. This clonotype appeared a few times. The target antigen is unknown. Primed by a sample-barcoded 5' primer and a J-beta primer mix, a second PCR proceeded for roughly 7 to 11 cycles. TCRdb re-derived calls from the 5' RACE reads in MiXCR, one entry per CDR3 protein. This sample has roughly 1.6 million distinct CDR3 sequences, with almost 35% found just once. This TCR was sampled from a woman in her twenties or thirties in good health. The source material was blood. The genes are TRBV28 and TRBJ2-5; 7 bases map to TRBD1. The CDR3 DNA reads TGTGCCAGCAGCTCACGGACAGGTCCCCAAGAGACCCAGTACTTC. Residues: CASSSRTGPQETQYF. Full variable domain (rest looked up from reference TRBV28 and TRBJ2-5): DVKVTQSSRYLVKRTGEKVFLECVQDMDHENMFWYRQDPGLGLRLIYFSYDVKMKEKGDIPEGYSVSREKKERFSLILESASTNQTSMYLCASSSRTGPQETQYFGPGTRLLVL.